This record looks at one T cell receptor (beta chain) sequence and its context. The target antigen is unknown. This entry is derived from a study of lymphopenia after photon versus proton radiotherapy. Findings of the study overall: Only patients who died were analyzed for survival; proton advantage is unproven. After the lymphocyte nadir, photon-treated repertoires showed oligoclonal expansion, especially of CD8+ Temra cells. A bigger post-nadir fall in TCR diversity correlated inversely with survival time in deceased patients. Under photons, naive T cells and diversity fell while effector/memory populations rose.

TCRdb keeps only in-frame clones here, not all; method: immunoSEQ multiplex PCR. The repertoire holds some 17,000 clones, with more than 65% as singletons. This CDR3 is 14 amino acids long. V gave up 7 bases and J gave up 6 bases; unmatched junction bases: 8. Germline V lookup: CDR1 SGHDT, CDR2 YYEEEE. This receptor was obtained from a man aged 65-85 years with pancreatic cancer. The sequences come from peripheral blood, collected from a patient treated with proton-based radiotherapy. The V gene is TRBV5-6, the J gene TRBJ2-2; 8 bases agree with TRBD1. CDR3 in amino acids: CASFWTGSAGELFF. DNA for the CDR3: TGTGCCAGCTTCTGGACAGGGTCGGCCGGGGAGCTGTTTTTT.